Presented here are 31 T cell receptor beta chains from one specimen sequenced in a study of cytomegalovirus exposure and HLA in healthy donors. PCR involved 60 Vbeta and 13 Jbeta primers. The protocol was immunoSEQ multiplex PCR, while the TCRdb copy is restricted to in-frame clones and leaves out a portion. The data contain about 110,000 clones, 70% to 85% of them seen just once; the ten biggest clones take up 0.6% to 1%. The sample was PBMCs. The receptor source for this set is a boy aged 5 to 17 in good health and CMV-seronegative.

The rearrangement joins TRBV7-9 to TRBJ1-2, with no clear D. Germline V gene sequence: CDR1 SEHNR, CDR2 FQNEAQ (reference sequence). Trimming took 5 bases from V and 2 from J, leaving 15 bases between them. There are 15 residues in the CDR3. CDR3 sequence: CASSNGRDLNYGYTF. As DNA, the CDR3 is TGTGCCAGCAGCAACGGGAGAGATTTAAACTATGGCTACACCTTC.

The V call is TRBV13, the J call TRBJ2-5, with 8 positions matching TRBD1. With V trimmed by 8 bases and J by 1 base, 9 bases remained unmatched. CDR3 length: 15 amino acids. Germline V CDR1 and CDR2: PRHDT, FYEKMQ (reference sequence). The CDR3 is CASSGRTGTQETQYF. The CDR3 coding sequence is TGTGCCAGCTCAGGAAGGACAGGGACCCAAGAGACCCAGTACTTC. Combining the CDR3 with reference TRBV13 and TRBJ2-5 gives the whole variable domain AAGVIQSPRHLIKEKRETATLKCYPIPRHDTVYWYQQGPGQDPQFLISFYEKMQSDKGSIPDRFSAQQFSDYHSELNMSSLELGDSALYFCASSGRTGTQETQYFGPGTRLLVL.

In its sample, this clone was seen a few times. The CDR3 sequence: CASRPTKQYF. The DNA for the CDR3 is TGTGCCAGCAGACCTACGAAGCAGTACTTC. The chain has TRBV28 and TRBJ2-7; no reliable D call. V dropped 6 bases and J dropped 8 bases, with 8 bases sitting between them. Germline values: CDR1 MDHEN, CDR2 SYDVKM. The CDR3 is made up of 10 amino acids.

V usage is TRBV18 and J usage is TRBJ1-2; TRBD1 matches 11 bases. V lost 0 bases, J lost 8 bases, and 5 bases stayed unmatched. Germline V lookup: CDR1 KGHSH, CDR2 LQKENI. The CDR3 is made up of 15 amino acids. Here the CDR3 DNA reads TGTGCCAGCTCACCACCCGGGACAGGGGGATACGGCTACACCTTC. Amino acids: CASSPPGTGGYGYTF. The full variable domain, its missing parts supplied by reference TRBV18 and TRBJ1-2, is NAGVMQNPRHLVRRRGQEARLRCSPMKGHSHVYWYRQLPEEGLKFMVYLQKENIIDESGMPKERFSAEFPKEGPSILRIQQVVRGDSAAYFCASSPPGTGGYGYTFGSGTRLTVV.

The rearrangement uses TRBV5-6 and TRBJ1-3, with D perhaps matching TRBD1 (5 bases). V was trimmed by 4 bases and J by 3 bases, leaving 8 bases between them. Germline CDR1 is SGHDT and CDR2 is YYEEEE. CDR3 length equals 13 residues. The CDR3 DNA sequence: TGTGCCAGCAGCCTCGACAGTGGAAACACCATATATTTT. This translates into CASSLDSGNTIYF. The full variable domain, in which reference TRBV5-6 and TRBJ1-3 provide the parts outside the CDR3, is DAGVTQSPTHLIKTRGQQVTLRCSPKSGHDTVSWYQQALGQGPQFIFQYYEEEERQRGNFPDRFSGHQFPNYSSELNVNALLLGDSALYLCASSLDSGNTIYFGEGSWLTVV.

In this sample, this clone turned up a few times. This rearrangement joins TRBV7-3 to TRBJ2-3; TRBD1 matches at 8 bases. V lost 6 bases, J lost 5 bases, and 13 bases stayed unmatched. The germline V gene encodes CDR1 SGHTA and CDR2 FQGTGA. The CDR3 is 16 amino acids. The CDR3 DNA follows: TGTGCCAGCAGGTTCGGACAGGGTAGACAGCGAGATACGCAGTATTTT. It is translated as CASRFGQGRQRDTQYF.

The genes are TRBV14 and TRBJ1-2; D remains ambiguous. This CDR3 has 14 residues. Trimming stripped 1 base from V and 1 base from J, with 7 bases between. Germline V gives CDR1 SGHDN, CDR2 FVKESK. CDR3 DNA sequence: TGTGCCAGCAGCCAAGCTTCCTTTAACTATGGCTACACCTTC. Amino acids: CASSQASFNYGYTF.

The chain carries TRBV6-6 and TRBJ2-7; no reliable D call. Per the germline V gene, CDR1 is MNHNY and CDR2 is SVGAGI (reference sequence). Between the trimmed V and J ends, which lost 1 base and 1 base, there was a span of 8 bases. The CDR3 consists of 14 residues. The CDR3: CASSYLRRSYEQYF. Written as DNA, the CDR3 is TGTGCCAGCAGTTACTTACGCAGATCCTACGAGCAGTACTTC.

This clone was seen just once. The genes are TRBV27 and TRBJ2-1, with a possible D match to TRBD1 (6 bases). CDR1 MNHEY and CDR2 SMNVEV come from the germline V gene (reference sequence). Trimming removed 2 bases from V and 5 bases from J, with 16 bases in between. The CDR3 covers 16 residues. The CDR3 sequence is CASSLLWDTSNNEQFF. As DNA, the CDR3 is TGTGCCAGCAGTTTACTCTGGGACACCTCTAACAATGAGCAGTTCTTC.

The rearrangement links TRBV7-2 to TRBJ2-3; perhaps TRBD1 as D (5 bases). V gave up 7 bases and J gave up 5 bases, with 19 bases separating them. Per the germline V gene, CDR1 is SGHTA and CDR2 is FQGNSA. The CDR3 consists of 15 residues. CDR3 in DNA: TGTGCCAGCACCACCCGGATGGGGCTTGGAGATACGCAGTATTTT. Translated: CASTTRMGLGDTQYF.

J is TRBJ1-1 and V is TRBV7-2, with D unclear. The CDR3 is made up of 14 amino acids. V was clipped by 4 bases and J by 3 bases, with 12 bases between them. Germline V gives CDR1 SGHTA, CDR2 FQGNSA. CDR3 sequence (DNA): TGTGCCAGCAGCTCTTCGTACAGACACACTGAAGCTTTCTTT. This encodes CASSSSYRHTEAFF.

In its sample, this clone was seen a few times. The chain uses TRBV5-6 and TRBJ1-2; 11 bases match TRBD1. V dropped 5 bases and J dropped 7; count of bases not matched to a gene: 10. Germline values: CDR1 SGHDT, CDR2 YYEEEE. This CDR3 spans 15 amino acids. In DNA form, the CDR3 reads TGTGCCAGCAGGCGAACCGGGACAGGGGGGACTGGCTACACCTTC. Its translation: CASRRTGTGGTGYTF.

The chain is built from TRBV6-1 and TRBJ1-5; D unresolved. The CDR3 is 15 residues long. Germline loops: CDR1 MNHNS, CDR2 SASEGT. V was clipped by 11 bases and J by 3 bases, with 20 bases between them. The CDR3 here is CASHLERLPNQPQHF. CDR3 DNA: TGTGCCTCCCACCTAGAGCGGCTCCCCAATCAGCCCCAGCATTTT.

The CDR3 sequence is CASSQEPLGGGKNYGYTF. In nucleotides, the CDR3 is TGTGCCAGCAGCCAAGAACCCCTTGGAGGCGGCAAGAACTATGGCTACACCTTC. The chain couples TRBV4-2 to TRBJ1-2; D remains ambiguous. The CDR3 is 18 amino acids. Trimming removed 0 bases at V and 2 bases at J, with 19 bases between. Germline CDR1 is LGHNA and CDR2 is YNFKEQ.

The chain combines TRBV15 with TRBJ1-3, with 8 bases that match TRBD1. Trimming took 3 bases from V and 1 from J; bases not matched to a gene: 2. Germline-derived CDR1 and CDR2 are LNHNV and YYDKDF (reference sequence). This CDR3 region has 15 residues. The CDR3 DNA is TGTGCCACCAGCAGTAGACAGGGGTCTGGAAACACCATATATTTT. It is translated as CATSSRQGSGNTIYF.

As DNA, the CDR3 is TGTGCCAGCTCACCCGGACAGGGGGCCACCGGGGAGCTGTTTTTT. This translates into CASSPGQGATGELFF. The chain recombines TRBV18 with TRBJ2-2, with TRBD1 matching over 11 bases. CDR1 and CDR2 (germline): KGHSH, LQKENI. This CDR3 has 15 amino acids. V dropped 3 bases and J dropped 4; count of bases not matched to a gene: 1.

The J gene is TRBJ2-3, the V gene TRBV7-8; D might be TRBD1 (5 bases). CDR3 size: 17 residues. The V end was cut by 4 bases, the J end by 2 bases, with 19 bases between. The germline V gene encodes CDR1 SGHVS and CDR2 FQNEAQ. The CDR3 DNA reads TGTGCCAGCAGCTATTCGGGCTGGGGCAGGACCACAGATACGCAGTATTTT. Encoded protein: CASSYSGWGRTTDTQYF.

This clone has just a few counts. This sequence joins TRBV28 and TRBJ1-2; the D is unclear. CDR3 size: 12 residues. Germline CDR1 MDHEN, CDR2 SYDVKM. The V and J ends lost 8 bases and 4 bases respectively, with 11 bases between them. Here the CDR3 reads CASGLTFYGYTF. The CDR3 bases are TGTGCCAGCGGCCTTACCTTCTATGGCTACACCTTC.

This chain uses TRBV7-9 with TRBJ1-5, with no clear D. CDR1 is SEHNR and CDR2 is FQNEAQ in the germline V gene (reference sequence). Between the trimmed V and J ends, which lost 5 bases and 6 bases, there was a span of 11 bases. The CDR3 covers 13 residues. CDR3 in amino acids: CASSRELRQPQHF. CDR3 DNA: TGTGCCAGCAGCCGTGAACTTCGTCAGCCCCAGCATTTT.

This chain links TRBV7-9 with TRBJ2-2; TRBD2 agrees at 10 bases. V was pared by 5 bases and J by 6 bases, with 6 bases of the junction left unmatched. This CDR3 contains 15 residues. The germline V gene encodes CDR1 SEHNR and CDR2 FQNEAQ (reference sequence). Written as DNA, the CDR3 is TGTGCCAGCAGCGCCACTAGCGGGATATCCGGGGAGCTGTTTTTT. This encodes CASSATSGISGELFF.

The rearrangement links TRBV10-3 to TRBJ1-1; TRBD1 is a possible D gene (6 bases). The CDR3 covers 14 residues. Germline V CDR1 and CDR2: ENHRY, SYGVKD. Trimming took off 2 bases at V and 3 bases at J, with 10 bases between the two ends. CDR3 sequence: CAISEAAGDTEAFF. The CDR3, as DNA: TGTGCCATCAGTGAGGCCGCAGGGGACACTGAAGCTTTCTTT.

This clone has just a few counts. The chain joins TRBV5-4 to TRBJ2-6, with D perhaps TRBD2 (5 bases). The CDR3 runs 16 residues. CDR1 and CDR2 from the germline V gene are SGHNT and YYREEE (reference sequence). Between the trimmed V and J ends, which lost 3 bases and 0 bases, there was a span of 10 bases. The CDR3 bases are TGTGCCAGCAGCTCGTTACGGGACTCTGGGGCCAACGTCCTGACTTTC. Encoded protein: CASSSLRDSGANVLTF.

The chain has TRBV5-4 and TRBJ1-1; 9 positions agree with TRBD1. The V gene end was trimmed by 5 bases and the J gene end by 5 bases; junction bases not matched to a gene: 1. The germline gives CDR1 SGHNT, CDR2 YYREEE (reference sequence). The CDR3 contains 12 residues. CDR3 DNA sequence: TGTGCCAGCAGGACAGGGGGAACTGAAGCTTTCTTT. Amino acids: CASRTGGTEAFF.

The chain has TRBV14 and TRBJ1-2; D call uncertain. The V and J ends lost 1 base and 4 bases respectively, with 13 bases between them. Germline loops: CDR1 SGHDN, CDR2 FVKESK. The CDR3 sequence is 15 residues long. The CDR3 loop is CASSQGRPGIYGYTF. The DNA of the CDR3 is TGTGCCAGCAGCCAAGGTAGACCGGGGATCTATGGCTACACCTTC.

The rearrangement uses TRBV28 and TRBJ1-5; D is perhaps TRBD1 (5 bases). The V gene's germline CDR1 is MDHEN and CDR2 SYDVKM. The CDR3 runs to 15 residues. The V gene lost 2 bases and the J gene lost 2 bases, with 10 bases spanning the gap. The CDR3 DNA reads as TGTGCCAGCAGTTTACCCAGGGCAGGCAATCAGCCCCAGCATTTT. Amino acid sequence: CASSLPRAGNQPQHF.

The rearrangement links TRBV27 to TRBJ1-1; D possibly corresponds to TRBD1 (6 bases). The length of the CDR3 is 14 residues. Germline V gene sequence: CDR1 MNHEY, CDR2 SMNVEV (reference sequence). Trimming stripped 4 bases from V and 1 base from J, with 10 bases between. The CDR3 loop is CASSWTEGNTEAFF. CDR3 bases: TGTGCCAGCAGTTGGACAGAGGGGAACACTGAAGCTTTCTTT.

The CDR3 loop reads CASKIEAVEKLFF. CDR3 sequence (DNA): TGTGCCAGCAAGATTGAGGCAGTTGAAAAACTGTTTTTT. The rearrangement joins TRBV2 to TRBJ1-4; unclear D gene. Trimming left V 7 bases short and J 7 bases short, with 13 bases between. The CDR3 has 13 amino acids. In germline, CDR1 is SNHLY, CDR2 FYNNEI.

The chain uses TRBV7-7 and TRBJ2-2, with a tentative D call TRBD2 (5 bases). This CDR3 comprises 16 residues. The V end was cut by 5 bases, the J end by 0 bases, with 13 bases between. Germline CDR1 is SSHAT and CDR2 is FNYEAQ (reference sequence). The CDR3 spells CASSPGILANTGELFF. In DNA, the CDR3 is TGTGCCAGCAGCCCCGGGATCCTAGCGAACACCGGGGAGCTGTTTTTT.

This clone was counted once. This chain joins TRBV7-2 and TRBJ1-1, with TRBD1 identical over 10 bases. Germline V gene lookup returns CDR1 SGHTA and CDR2 FQGNSA. The CDR3 runs 16 residues. The V and J ends lost 7 bases and 3 bases, in that order; junction bases with no gene match: 11. CDR3 residues: CASNMWATGGYTEAFF. The CDR3 nucleotides are TGTGCCAGCAACATGTGGGCGACAGGGGGCTACACTGAAGCTTTCTTT.

The chain couples TRBV15 to TRBJ1-3, with D perhaps TRBD1 (6 bases). This CDR3 is built from 16 residues. The germline V gene has CDR1 LNHNV and CDR2 YYDKDF (reference sequence). Trimming stripped 2 bases from V and 2 bases from J, with 13 bases between. The CDR3 coding sequence is TGTGCCACCAGCAGACGAGGGGGTAAAGCTGGAAACACCATATATTTT. As protein: CATSRRGGKAGNTIYF.

The chain is built from TRBV28 and TRBJ1-2; 7 positions match TRBD1. Germline lookup yields CDR1 MDHEN and CDR2 SYDVKM. The CDR3 length is 14 residues. V dropped 3 bases and J dropped 7; count of bases not matched to a gene: 8. The CDR3 loop reads CASSLDGTAGGYTF. The CDR3 DNA sequence: TGTGCCAGCAGTTTGGACGGGACAGCTGGTGGCTACACCTTC.